The present T cell receptor beta chain was sequenced within a study of immune cell composition in non-small cell lung cancer. Overall study findings and caveats: Dominant in vivo tumour-associated clones were not shown to share tumour-reactive sequences. Tumour TCR-beta clonality was not significantly tied to smoking pack-years.

The CDR3 is made up of 15 amino acids. The V gene's germline CDR1 is WNHNN and CDR2 SYGVQD (reference sequence). V shed 2 bases and J shed 7 bases, with 18 bases lying between them. TCRdb's copy holds only in-frame clones and misses some; the assay was immunoSEQ multiplex PCR. The data contain roughly 2,700 clones, 65% to 80% of them singletons. Genomic DNA came from frozen unsorted single-cell suspensions. For this clone: Its target is not known.

The rearrangement uses TRBV10-1 and TRBJ2-7, with D tentatively TRBD2 (6 bases). The clonotype originates from a human donor with non-small cell lung cancer. The specimen sequenced was lung tumor tissue. CDR3 DNA sequence: TGCGCCAGCAGTGAGAGACGGGGGACCTTGGGAGAGCAGTACTTC. The encoded protein is CASSERRGTLGEQYF.